This T cell receptor beta chain stems from a study of T cell responses to AZD1222 COVID-19 vaccine. Profiling relied on immunoSEQ multiplex PCR, and the TCRdb table lists in-frame clones only, not all of them. The repertoire includes some 150,000 clones, approximately 89% of them detected once, and roughly 1.5% sits in the top ten. The study's findings and limits: A rise in Spike-specific TCR breadth and depth followed two AZD1222 doses. Donors were largely white British and mainly female; clonal diversity was possibly underestimated.

The CDR3 spans 15 residues. The germline gives CDR1 SNHLY, CDR2 FYNNEI. The V and J ends lost 6 bases and 0 bases respectively, with 11 bases between them. A remark on this clone: Its antigen is not identified.

This chain joins TRBV2 and TRBJ1-4; a possible D gene is TRBD1 (5 bases). The sample here was peripheral blood, taken 28 days after the second AZD1222 dose. The clonotype comes from an adult who received the AZD1222 COVID-19 vaccine. The CDR3 nucleotides read TGTGCCAGCAGACGCAGGGTTGCAACTAATGAAAAACTGTTTTTT. Translated: CASRRRVATNEKLFF.